The 28 T cell receptor beta chains presented below share a single source sample, sequenced in a study of T cells after yellow fever vaccination. TCRdb reprocessed the 5' RACE reads via MiXCR and lists one record per CDR3 protein. This repertoire shows about 370,000 distinct CDR3 sequences, approximately 10% found once; its top ten account for roughly a sixth. This sample comprised PBMCs, obtained on the day of the first yellow fever vaccination. These receptors were taken from a man aged 18-30 years who received the YFV17D yellow fever vaccine.

Many counts were recorded for this clonotype. The chain uses TRBV2 and TRBJ2-5, with a possible D match to TRBD1 (5 bases). From germline, CDR1 is SNHLY and CDR2 FYNNEI. The CDR3 consists of 12 residues. V dropped 4 bases and J dropped 5 bases, with 8 bases sitting between them. CDR3: CASSAGSETQYF. CDR3 bases: TGTGCCAGCAGTGCAGGGTCCGAGACCCAGTACTTC.

The chain carries TRBV4-1 and TRBJ1-4, with 8 bases matching TRBD1. The length of the CDR3 is 15 residues. The germline V gene encodes CDR1 MGHRA and CDR2 YSYEKL. V lost 2 bases to trimming and J lost 6 bases; unmatched junction nucleotides: 5. CDR3 region: CASSQTGGLYEKLFF. CDR3 sequence (DNA): TGCGCCAGCAGCCAAACAGGGGGATTGTATGAAAAACTGTTTTTT.

The chain carries TRBV2 and TRBJ2-4, with D perhaps matching TRBD1 or TRBD2 (6 bases each). This CDR3 spans 16 amino acids. The V end was cut by 1 base, the J end by 8 bases, with 18 bases between. Germline lookup yields CDR1 SNHLY and CDR2 FYNNEI. CDR3 sequence: CASSEEGGRGRHIQYF. CDR3 DNA: TGTGCCAGCAGTGAAGAGGGAGGCAGGGGAAGGCACATTCAGTACTTC.

V usage is TRBV24-1 and J usage is TRBJ2-1; 10 nucleotides match TRBD2. V trimming: 4 bases; J trimming: 9 bases; junction bases outside the gene matches: 11. Germline values: CDR1 KGHDR, CDR2 SFDVKD. This CDR3 contains 16 residues. For the CDR3, the DNA is TGTGCCACCAGTGACCCAGCGGGGGGGTCTCAAAGTGAGCAGTTCTTC. It yields the protein CATSDPAGGSQSEQFF.

The chain links TRBV7-2 to TRBJ2-3, with D tentatively TRBD2 (7 bases). V shed 6 bases and J shed 0 bases, with 13 bases lying between them. Germline V gene lookup returns CDR1 SGHTA and CDR2 FQGNSA. The CDR3 is made up of 15 amino acids. CDR3 in amino acids: CASRGGGASTDTQYF. Here the CDR3 DNA reads TGTGCCAGCAGAGGAGGGGGGGCAAGCACAGATACGCAGTATTTT.

The chain recombines TRBV9 with TRBJ1-2; D call uncertain. The V gene lost 0 bases and the J gene lost 6 bases, with 9 bases spanning the gap. The CDR3 consists of 13 residues. Looked up from germline, CDR1 is SGDLS and CDR2 is YYNGEE. The CDR3 is CASSVDPTHGYTF. CDR3 in DNA: TGTGCCAGCAGCGTAGACCCCACCCATGGCTACACCTTC.

This chain uses TRBV2 with TRBJ2-3; 11 positions match TRBD2. J was trimmed by 4 bases and V by 10 bases; bases with no gene match: 4. Germline CDR1 is SNHLY and CDR2 is FYNNEI. The CDR3 has 13 residues. The CDR3 here is CATSSGGADTQYF. Here the CDR3 DNA reads TGTGCCACAAGTAGCGGGGGGGCAGATACGCAGTATTTT.

This clonotype was detected a few times. The chain carries TRBV4-3 and TRBJ2-3; D gene uncertain. The CDR3 consists of 15 residues. Germline loops: CDR1 LGHNA, CDR2 YSLEER. V gave up 0 bases and J gave up 4 bases, with 11 bases separating them. This chain's CDR3 is CASSQDPDGSDTQYF. CDR3 in DNA: TGCGCCAGCAGCCAAGATCCGGACGGCTCAGATACGCAGTATTTT.

This clonotype was found a few times. The genes are TRBV7-9 and TRBJ2-3, with 10 bases lining up with TRBD1. Germline V gene sequence: CDR1 SEHNR, CDR2 FQNEAQ (reference sequence). V gave up 5 bases and J gave up 4 bases; unmatched junction bases: 9. The CDR3 is made up of 16 amino acids. The CDR3 sequence: CASSQWATGGPDTQYF. The CDR3 DNA is TGTGCCAGCAGCCAGTGGGCGACAGGGGGCCCAGATACGCAGTATTTT.

This chain joins TRBV19 and TRBJ1-5; D is ambiguous. The CDR3 loop spans 11 amino acids. Germline-derived CDR1 and CDR2 are LNHDA and SQIVND (reference sequence). The V gene lost 6 bases and the J gene lost 11 bases, with 11 bases spanning the gap. The CDR3 DNA reads TGTGCCAGTAGCGAATATTCGTCCCAGCATTTT. It encodes CASSEYSSQHF.

The sample holds a few counts of this clonotype. The chain couples TRBV5-4 to TRBJ2-2; D is uncertain. Trimming took 4 bases from V and 7 from J, leaving 5 bases between them. The V gene's germline CDR1 is SGHNT and CDR2 YYREEE (reference sequence). The CDR3 totals 11 residues. CDR3: CASSGRGELFF. CDR3 nucleotides: TGTGCCAGCAGCGGGCGCGGGGAGCTGTTTTTT.

This clonotype has just a few counts. The chain employs TRBV24-1 and TRBJ2-3, with TRBD2 matching over 8 bases. The CDR3 contains 16 residues. Per the germline V gene, CDR1 is KGHDR and CDR2 is SFDVKD. The J segment lost 3 bases and the V segment lost 2 bases, leaving 6 bases of the junction unmatched. CDR3 in DNA: TGTGCCACCAGTGATTACTACGGGGGGGCAACAGATACGCAGTATTTT. Its protein is CATSDYYGGATDTQYF.

This clonotype was seen more than once but under ten times. The V and J genes are TRBV5-8 and TRBJ1-5; D gene uncertain. This CDR3 is built from 12 residues. The germline V gene has CDR1 SGHTS and CDR2 YDEGEE. The germline V and J ends were trimmed by 4 bases and 5 bases, with 7 bases remaining between them. In DNA, the CDR3 is TGTGCCAGCAGCGTGATTTATCAGCCCCAGCATTTT. Its protein product is CASSVIYQPQHF.

A few counts support this clonotype. The chain couples TRBV24-1 to TRBJ2-5; no clear D. This CDR3 region has 13 residues. V lost 3 bases, J lost 0 bases, and 4 bases lay in between. Per germline, CDR1 KGHDR and CDR2 SFDVKD. In nucleotides, the CDR3 is TGTGCCACCAGTGATGGGTACCAAGAGACCCAGTACTTC. It is translated as CATSDGYQETQYF.

This clonotype was picked up a small number of times. The genes are TRBV3-1 and TRBJ1-2; D is undetermined. Looked up from germline, CDR1 is LGHDT and CDR2 is YNNKEL (reference sequence). This CDR3 comprises 12 residues. The V end lost 8 bases, the J end lost 4 bases, and 11 bases lay between the germline ends. CDR3 in amino acids: CASRDWAYGYTF. Here the CDR3 DNA reads TGTGCCAGCCGAGACTGGGCCTATGGCTACACCTTC.

The chain joins TRBV6-1 to TRBJ2-5; TRBD2 agrees at 10 bases. This CDR3 region has 15 residues. After removal of 7 bases from V and 1 base from J, the junction contained 6 bases not matched to a gene. Germline V gene lookup returns CDR1 MNHNS and CDR2 SASEGT. The CDR3 loop reads CASTSSGGVQETQYF. The CDR3, as DNA: TGTGCCAGCACCTCTAGCGGGGGAGTCCAAGAGACCCAGTACTTC.

Only a few counts were recorded for this clonotype. The V gene is TRBV2, the J gene TRBJ2-1; 8 bases line up with TRBD1. Germline-derived CDR1 and CDR2 are SNHLY and FYNNEI. The CDR3 extends over 15 amino acids. V gave up 7 bases and J gave up 5 bases; unmatched junction bases: 10. This CDR3 is CASNPDGTGNNEQFF. CDR3 in DNA: TGTGCCAGCAATCCAGACGGGACAGGTAACAATGAGCAGTTCTTC.

The chain carries TRBV18 and TRBJ1-4, with a tentative D call TRBD1 (5 bases). Germline loops: CDR1 KGHSH, CDR2 LQKENI. CDR3 length equals 16 residues. Trimming took 2 bases from V and 4 from J, leaving 14 bases between them. In DNA form, the CDR3 reads TGTGCCAGCTCACCAACTTCGGGACTGATTAATGAAAAACTGTTTTTT. Translation gives CASSPTSGLINEKLFF.

The V and J genes are TRBV10-3 and TRBJ2-5; 9 bases agree with TRBD1. The CDR3 loop spans 14 amino acids. The J segment lost 6 bases and the V segment lost 4 bases, leaving 6 bases of the junction unmatched. The germline CDR1 and CDR2 sequences are ENHRY and SYGVKD. This CDR3 reads CAISGGQGRKTQYF. In DNA, the CDR3 is TGTGCCATCAGTGGGGGACAGGGTAGGAAGACCCAGTACTTC.

The gene calls are TRBV20-1 and TRBJ2-7; D may be TRBD1 (8 bases). Germline values: CDR1 DFQATT, CDR2 SNEGSKA (reference sequence). The CDR3 has 13 amino acids. Trimming took off 7 bases at V and 5 bases at J, with 18 bases between the two ends. The CDR3, as DNA: TGCAGTGGCACAGGGGGAGGGGTTGACGAGCAGTACGTC. Translating gives CSGTGGGVDEQYV.

The chain joins TRBV4-1 to TRBJ2-3; 7 bases are shared with TRBD1. V shed 5 bases, J shed 3 bases, and the junction held 8 bases outside the gene matches. The CDR3 is 15 residues long. Per germline, CDR1 MGHRA and CDR2 YSYEKL. The CDR3 DNA reads TGCGCCAGCAGCTACCGGGACAGCCGTACAGATACGCAGTATTTT. This codes for CASSYRDSRTDTQYF.

A few counts support this clonotype. The V gene is TRBV19, the J gene TRBJ1-1, with D possibly matching TRBD1 (6 bases). The germline V gene encodes CDR1 LNHDA and CDR2 SQIVND (reference sequence). Trimming removed 0 bases from V and 0 bases from J, with 11 bases in between. The CDR3 spans 16 residues. For the CDR3, the DNA is TGTGCCAGTAGTATAGACTCCGGGACATTGAACACTGAAGCTTTCTTT. Residues: CASSIDSGTLNTEAFF. The full variable domain, completed using reference TRBV19 and TRBJ1-1, is DGGITQSPKYLFRKEGQNVTLSCEQNLNHDAMYWYRQDPGQGLRLIYYSQIVNDFQKGDIAEGYSVSREKKESFPLTVTSAQKNPTAFYLCASSIDSGTLNTEAFFGQGTRLTVV.

The chain combines TRBV6-4 with TRBJ1-2; 8 bases are a match to TRBD1. The CDR3 contains 13 residues. Germline CDR1 is MRHNA and CDR2 is SNTAGT. The trim removed 6 bases at V and 3 bases at J, leaving 3 bases unmatched. The CDR3 protein is CASSRGHDYGYTF. In DNA, the CDR3 is TGTGCCAGCAGCAGGGGGCACGACTATGGCTACACCTTC.

This clonotype showed up just a few times. The V call is TRBV5-4, the J call TRBJ2-1; 7 bases map to TRBD1. Germline V CDR1 and CDR2: SGHNT, YYREEE (reference sequence). J lost 6 bases, V lost 0 bases, and 3 bases had no gene match. This CDR3 comprises 14 residues. This chain's CDR3 is CASSLDSGGNEQFF. DNA for the CDR3: TGTGCCAGCAGCTTGGATTCAGGGGGCAATGAGCAGTTCTTC.

The chain employs TRBV4-1 and TRBJ2-3; a weak D match, TRBD1 (6 bases). CDR1 is MGHRA and CDR2 is YSYEKL in the germline V gene. Trimming shortened V by 1 base and J by 7 bases, and 12 bases separated the two germline ends. The CDR3 is 14 residues long. The CDR3 spells CASSQAGTHNTQYF. In DNA form, the CDR3 reads TGCGCCAGCAGCCAAGCCGGGACACACAATACGCAGTATTTT.

This clonotype was observed a few times. The genes are TRBV19 and TRBJ2-1; D perhaps matches TRBD1 (5 bases). Germline lookup yields CDR1 LNHDA and CDR2 SQIVND (reference sequence). The CDR3 is 13 amino acids. V gave up 7 bases and J gave up 3 bases, with 10 bases separating them. CDR3 sequence: CASIGQGYNEQFF. For the CDR3, the DNA is TGTGCCAGTATTGGCCAGGGCTACAATGAGCAGTTCTTC.

This clonotype was counted only a few times. The rearrangement joins TRBV7-2 to TRBJ2-1, with D possibly matching TRBD2 (6 bases). This CDR3 is 11 amino acids long. Germline CDR1 is SGHTA and CDR2 is FQGNSA. V was pared by 7 bases and J by 9 bases, with 10 bases between. The CDR3 loop is CASTSGLEQFF. DNA of the CDR3: TGTGCCAGCACCTCGGGACTTGAGCAGTTCTTC.

CDR3 region: CASGGTNQGAFKPQHF. In DNA, the CDR3 is TGTGCTAGTGGTGGAACGAACCAGGGGGCGTTTAAGCCCCAGCATTTT. The chain joins TRBV12-5 to TRBJ1-5; 8 bases are shared with TRBD1. The V and J ends lost 5 bases and 8 bases, in that order; junction bases with no gene match: 14. Germline loops: CDR1 LGHNT, CDR2 FRNRAP. The CDR3 contains 16 residues.